These 5 T cell receptor beta chains originate from one sample sequenced in a study of blood T cell repertoires in COVID-19 (dated by TCRdb to about 2020). Library preparation employed the immunoSEQ multiplex PCR assay. In TCRdb, the immuneACCESS table is reduced to in-frame sequences with V and J assigned. These tables do not hold every clone; where another copy was compared, an unresolved V gene accounts for under half, and the others remain unexplained. For this sample the table gives some 110,000 clones, of which about 82% were detected only once. The ten largest make up 5% to 7.5% of the sample. Sequenced: peripheral blood. These receptors all stem from an elderly man with COVID-19, enrolled during active disease.

The gene calls are TRBV3-1 (or the pseudogene TRBV3-2) and TRBJ2-5, with 9 bases identical to TRBD1. Trimming at V came to 8 bases and at J to 3 bases, leaving 4 bases not matched to a gene. This CDR3 region has 13 residues. Germline-derived CDR1 and CDR2 are LGHDT and YNNKEL (reference sequence). CDR3 DNA: TGTGCCAGCGGGAGGACAGGGGAAGAGACCCAGTACTTC. Residues: CASGRTGEETQYF.

The J gene is TRBJ1-3, the V gene TRBV3-1 (or the pseudogene TRBV3-2); D ambiguous. Trimming left V 1 base short and J 3 bases short, with 10 bases between. The germline gives CDR1 LGHDT, CDR2 YNNKEL (reference sequence). The CDR3 totals 15 residues. This CDR3 reads CASSQGRTVGNTIYF. Here the CDR3 DNA reads TGTGCCAGCAGCCAAGGGAGGACCGTTGGAAACACCATATATTTT.

The chain joins TRBV29-1 to TRBJ2-1; 8 nucleotides line up with TRBD2. This CDR3 has 14 residues. Germline CDR1 SQVTM, CDR2 ANQGSEA. V shed 7 bases and J 4 bases; nucleotides not matched to a gene: 9. The CDR3 DNA reads as TGCAGCGCCGAAGGTAGCGGGGTGTACAATGAGCAGTTCTTC. Residues: CSAEGSGVYNEQFF.

This chain links TRBV11-2 with TRBJ1-1, with D maybe TRBD1 (6 bases). There are 14 residues in the CDR3. Trimming removed 1 base from V and 4 bases from J, with 10 bases in between. Germline values: CDR1 SGHAT, CDR2 FQNNGV. The CDR3 spells CASSLARTATEAFF. In nucleotides, the CDR3 is TGTGCCAGCAGCTTAGCTAGGACAGCCACTGAAGCTTTCTTT.

The chain is built from TRBV5-6 and TRBJ2-5; 7 positions match TRBD2. Germline CDR1 SGHDT, CDR2 YYEEEE. The CDR3 consists of 15 residues. V trimming: 1 base; J trimming: 2 bases; junction bases outside the gene matches: 5. The CDR3 DNA is TGTGCCAGCAGCTTGCAGGCTAGCGGACAAGAGACCCAGTACTTC. It specifies CASSLQASGQETQYF.